Each of the 23 T cell receptor beta chains below was sequenced from the same sample in a study of T cells after yellow fever vaccination. TCRdb redid the calling of the 5' RACE reads with MiXCR, one entry per CDR3 protein. Of more than 65,000 distinct CDR3 sequences in the sample, 13% were seen once. Sequenced here: CD8+ T cells not binding an NS4B(214-222) dextramer, sorted from PBMCs, sampled approximately 22 days after the first yellow fever vaccination. These receptors were obtained from a man younger than 35 who received the YFV17D yellow fever vaccine.

This chain connects TRBV21-1 to TRBJ2-1; the D call TRBD1 from the table was never checked on the DNA. TRBV21-1 is described as a pseudogene. The CDR3 has 16 amino acids. Written as DNA, the CDR3 is TGTGCCAGCGGACGGGGGGGGCCTCTTCGTTGGAATGAGCAGTTCTTC. This codes for CASGRGGPLRWNEQFF.

This clonotype showed up many times. The chain carries TRBV9 and TRBJ2-7, with 7 bases matching TRBD1. The CDR3 covers 13 residues. Germline assignment: CDR1 SGDLS and CDR2 YYNGEE. Unmatched junction bases numbered 3, after V lost 6 bases and J lost 0 bases. Written as DNA, the CDR3 is TGTGCCAGCACCGGACAGGACTCCTACGAGCAGTACTTC. Translating it yields CASTGQDSYEQYF.

There are a few counts of this clonotype. The J gene is TRBJ1-6, the V gene TRBV4-1; TRBD1 might be the D (5 bases). The germline V gene has CDR1 MGHRA and CDR2 YSYEKL. V was pared by 0 bases and J by 7 bases, with 10 bases between. This CDR3 has 15 residues. CDR3 coding DNA: TGCGCCAGCAGCCAAGAATGGAGGGACAATTCACCCCTCCACTTT. Translated, it gives CASSQEWRDNSPLHF.

This clonotype appeared a few times. The gene calls are TRBV19 and TRBJ1-1; no clear D gene. Trimming stripped 10 bases from V and 3 bases from J, with 18 bases between. Germline CDR1 is LNHDA and CDR2 is SQIVND (reference sequence). The CDR3 is 14 amino acids. The CDR3 DNA sequence: TGTGCCACCGCCGAACGGGGAAGGTACACTGAAGCTTTCTTT. Amino acids: CATAERGRYTEAFF.

V and J are TRBV20-1 and TRBJ2-1; 7 nucleotides align to TRBD1. This CDR3 spans 13 amino acids. The V and J ends lost 1 base and 8 bases, in that order; junction bases with no gene match: 5. Per the germline V gene, CDR1 is DFQATT and CDR2 is SNEGSKA (reference sequence). The CDR3 loop is CSARGDREHEQFF. The CDR3 DNA reads TGCAGTGCTAGAGGTGACAGGGAACATGAGCAGTTCTTC.

The chain uses TRBV7-9 and TRBJ2-4; D not certain. Germline lookup yields CDR1 SEHNR and CDR2 FQNEAQ (reference sequence). Trimming cost V 5 bases and J 0 bases, with 11 bases left between them. This CDR3 is 15 amino acids long. The CDR3 is CASSEVFLAKNIQYF. The CDR3, as DNA: TGTGCCAGCAGCGAGGTCTTCTTAGCCAAAAACATTCAGTACTTC.

This clonotype was counted a few times. This rearrangement joins TRBV12-3 or TRBV12-4 to TRBJ2-5; tentatively, D is TRBD1 (5 bases). The CDR3 runs 14 residues. V was pared by 3 bases and J by 1 base, with 9 bases between. The CDR3 sequence: CASSFGAGQETQYF. DNA of the CDR3: TGTGCCAGCAGTTTTGGGGCAGGCCAAGAGACCCAGTACTTC.

This clonotype was seen more than once but under ten times. This sequence joins TRBV7-9 and TRBJ2-1, with TRBD1 matching over 7 bases. With V trimmed by 2 bases and J by 4 bases, 5 bases remained unmatched. Germline-derived CDR1 and CDR2 are SEHNR and FQNEAQ (reference sequence). This CDR3 has 15 amino acids. The CDR3 nucleotides are TGTGCCAGCAGCTTAATAGACAGGGAATACAATGAGCAGTTCTTC. Protein: CASSLIDREYNEQFF.

This clonotype was recorded a few times. The genes are TRBV6-1 and TRBJ2-1, with 8 bases matching TRBD1. J was trimmed by 4 bases and V by 7 bases; bases with no gene match: 9. Germline assignment: CDR1 MNHNS and CDR2 SASEGT. This CDR3 has 15 residues. The CDR3 nucleotides are TGTGCCAGCACCACAAGTTGGGACAGGTACAATGAGCAGTTCTTC. Translating it yields CASTTSWDRYNEQFF.

This clonotype appeared a few times. The chain has TRBV7-2 and TRBJ1-5; TRBD1 might be the D (6 bases). Trimming cost V 0 bases and J 4 bases, with 13 bases left between them. The CDR3 has 16 amino acids. Germline V gene lookup returns CDR1 SGHTA and CDR2 FQGNSA. CDR3 bases: TGTGCCAGCAGCTTAGCTGGGTGGACAGATAATCAGCCCCAGCATTTT. As protein: CASSLAGWTDNQPQHF.

This clonotype was counted a few times. The DNA for the CDR3 is TGCAGTGCTAGGAACAGGAAAGACGACTCTGGGGCCAACGTCCTGACTTTC. Protein: CSARNRKDDSGANVLTF. The V call is TRBV20-1, the J call TRBJ2-6; a possible D gene is TRBD1 (5 bases). Germline lookup yields CDR1 DFQATT and CDR2 SNEGSKA (reference sequence). The CDR3 runs to 17 residues. Trimming cost V 3 bases and J 0 bases, with 15 bases left between them.

The table lists this clonotype with a few counts. The J gene is TRBJ2-1, the V gene TRBV29-1; 7 nucleotides align to TRBD1. The CDR3 is 13 amino acids. The V gene end was trimmed by 7 bases and the J gene end by 0 bases; junction bases not matched to a gene: 3. The V gene's germline CDR1 is SQVTM and CDR2 ANQGSEA. The DNA for the CDR3 is TGCAGCGCTGGGGACAGCTCCTACAATGAGCAGTTCTTC. It specifies CSAGDSSYNEQFF.

This rearrangement joins TRBV5-5 to TRBJ1-2, with 7 bases aligning to TRBD1. The CDR3 is 14 amino acids. Germline V gene sequence: CDR1 SGHKS, CDR2 YYEKEE (reference sequence). V gave up 6 bases and J gave up 4 bases; unmatched junction bases: 9. CDR3 in amino acids: CASTLRDSPYGYTF. The DNA of the CDR3 is TGTGCCAGCACCCTCCGGGACAGCCCCTATGGCTACACCTTC.

The chain combines TRBV11-2 with TRBJ2-3; D remains ambiguous. The germline gives CDR1 SGHAT, CDR2 FQNNGV. This CDR3 has 18 amino acids. The V end was cut by 0 bases, the J end by 5 bases, with 21 bases between. The CDR3 DNA is TGTGCCAGCAGCTTAGACGACCTAGGATGGGGTGGGGAAGATACGCAGTATTTT. As protein: CASSLDDLGWGGEDTQYF.

This clonotype appeared once. The V gene is TRBV20-1, the J gene TRBJ2-6; D unresolved. The CDR3 runs to 13 residues. Trimming removed 4 bases from V and 2 bases from J, with 6 bases in between. In germline, CDR1 is DFQATT, CDR2 SNEGSKA (reference sequence). CDR3 loop: CSAKGTGANVLTF. The CDR3, as DNA: TGCAGTGCTAAGGGCACTGGGGCCAACGTCCTGACTTTC.

This clonotype showed up just a few times. The chain recombines TRBV6-2 or TRBV6-3 with TRBJ2-1, with TRBD1 identical over 7 bases. The CDR3 loop spans 16 amino acids. J was trimmed by 0 bases and V by 8 bases; bases with no gene match: 10. Germline assignment: CDR1 MNHEY and CDR2 SVGEGT. The CDR3, as DNA: TGTGCCAGCTCAGTTATAGGGGGCGTCTCCTACAATGAGCAGTTCTTC. It is translated as CASSVIGGVSYNEQFF.

In its sample, this clonotype was seen a few times. V gene TRBV7-9 combines with J gene TRBJ2-5, with 12 bases identical to TRBD2. The CDR3 covers 16 residues. The V gene's germline CDR1 is SEHNR and CDR2 FQNEAQ (reference sequence). V trimming: 5 bases; J trimming: 4 bases; junction bases outside the gene matches: 8. DNA of the CDR3: TGTGCCAGCAGCCCCACCGGACTAGCGGGGCTAGAGACCCAGTACTTC. It is translated as CASSPTGLAGLETQYF. Together with reference TRBV7-9 and TRBJ2-5, the CDR3 gives the full variable domain: DTGVSQNPRHKITKRGQNVTFRCDPISEHNRLYWYRQTLGQGPEFLTYFQNEAQLEKSRLLSDRFSAERPKGSFSTLEIQRTEQGDSAMYLCASSPTGLAGLETQYFGPGTRLLVL.

There are a few counts of this clonotype. The V gene is TRBV4-3, the J gene TRBJ2-7; D might be TRBD1 or TRBD2, each matching 5 bases. The CDR3 totals 15 residues. Deletions cut 0 bases from V and 5 bases from J, with 14 bases between. The germline V gene encodes CDR1 LGHNA and CDR2 YSLEER. CDR3 sequence reads: CASSQDSRGVHEQYF. In DNA, the CDR3 is TGCGCCAGCAGCCAAGATTCAAGGGGAGTCCACGAGCAGTACTTC.

This chain uses TRBV27 with TRBJ2-5; perhaps TRBD2 as D (5 bases). The V gene's germline CDR1 is MNHEY and CDR2 SMNVEV (reference sequence). With 6 bases removed from V and 5 bases from J, the gap between germline ends came to 16 bases. The CDR3 runs to 14 residues. Here the CDR3 DNA reads TGTGCCAGCAGACACCTGGGTGGGGAGGAGACCCAGTACTTC. Residues: CASRHLGGEETQYF.

The J gene is TRBJ2-7, the V gene TRBV7-8, with D unclear. Germline assignment: CDR1 SGHVS and CDR2 FQNEAQ. Trimming left V 6 bases short and J 5 bases short, with 14 bases between. The length of the CDR3 is 13 residues. CDR3 sequence (DNA): TGTGCCAGCAGGCCCCCTCTACTTGACGAGCAGTACGTC. The encoded protein is CASRPPLLDEQYV.

This clonotype showed up many times. V is TRBV5-1 and J is TRBJ2-7; D gene uncertain. Trimming pared 2 bases from V and 6 bases from J, leaving 12 bases between. In germline, CDR1 is SGHRS, CDR2 YFSETQ. The length of the CDR3 is 13 residues. CDR3 in DNA: TGCGCCAGCAGCTTCTCCCCCTGGAGCGAGCAGTACTTC. Translating gives CASSFSPWSEQYF.

This clonotype was observed a few times. V is TRBV6-8 and J is TRBJ1-4; D remains ambiguous. CDR3 length: 13 amino acids. Germline-derived CDR1 and CDR2 are MNHGY and SAAAGT. V gave up 8 bases and J gave up 0 bases, with 7 bases separating them. This chain's CDR3 is CASLLATNEKLFF. The DNA of the CDR3 is TGTGCCAGCCTCTTAGCAACTAATGAAAAACTGTTTTTT.

Regarding this clonotype: Since the CDR3 does not end with the conserved phenylalanine or tryptophan, this likely comes from a read error. Because the CDR3's place on the DNA is in doubt, the DNA is left out and the CDR3 is given as listed by TCRdb. The chain employs TRBV7-9 and TRBJ2-3; TRBD2 is taken as the D call from the table, unchecked against the DNA. Germline CDR1 SEHNR, CDR2 FQNEAQ (reference sequence). The CDR3 totals 12 residues, both ends included. The CDR3 protein is CASSSEAGGPLV.